Detailed here is one T cell receptor beta chain. Antigen unknown. The entry originates in a study of PD-1 blockade in classical Hodgkin lymphoma. Study results and caveats: Complete responders matched newly diagnosed patients in baseline diversity. In newly diagnosed patients, baseline TCR diversity was reportedly below that of healthy donors.

Each patient relapsed following autologous stem cell transplantation, and prior brentuximab vedotin exposure differed. Assay used: immunoSEQ multiplex PCR; TCRdb lists only in-frame clones, some missing. The data show approximately 98,000 clones, 80% to 90% seen once. The clonotype was recovered from a human donor with classical Hodgkin lymphoma. The specimen comprised peripheral blood mononuclear cells (PBMCs), sampled before the second cycle of nivolumab.

The CDR3 here is CASSQGQYTEAFF. In DNA, the CDR3 is TGTGCCAGCTCACAGGGACAGTACACTGAAGCTTTCTTT. The chain has TRBV18 and TRBJ1-1, with 7 nucleotides matching TRBD1. Germline V lookup: CDR1 KGHSH, CDR2 LQKENI. V gave up 4 bases and J gave up 3 bases; unmatched junction bases: 2. This CDR3 contains 13 residues.